This passage covers 22 T cell receptor beta chains from one sample sequenced in a study of PD-1 blockade in mismatch repair-deficient tumors. Repertoires were generated with immunoSEQ multiplex PCR, while TCRdb's copy carries only in-frame clones and drops some. This sample has some 51,000 clones, with 81% found just once. Here the sequenced sample was peripheral blood, taken about 20 weeks after starting pembrolizumab. The receptor set was obtained from an adult with mismatch repair-deficient cancer.

This clone was picked up a small number of times. V is TRBV6-4 and J is TRBJ2-3, with D perhaps assigned TRBD1 or TRBD2 (5 bases each). V lost 4 bases, J lost 3 bases, and 8 bases lay in between. CDR3 size: 13 residues. From germline, CDR1 is MRHNA and CDR2 SNTAGT. This chain's CDR3 is CASSVGATDTQYF. The CDR3, as DNA: TGTGCCAGCAGTGTCGGGGCGACAGATACGCAGTATTTT.

The chain recombines TRBV7-9 with TRBJ2-3; 11 positions agree with TRBD2. This CDR3 is 18 amino acids long. Germline CDR1 is SEHNR and CDR2 is FQNEAQ (reference sequence). V was pared by 5 bases and J by 0 bases, with 10 bases of the junction left unmatched. The CDR3 sequence: CASSQDSSGGTSTDTQYF. In DNA form, the CDR3 reads TGTGCCAGCAGCCAAGATTCTAGCGGGGGGACTAGCACAGATACGCAGTATTTT.

The chain employs TRBV2 and TRBJ2-3, with D maybe TRBD2 (6 bases). This CDR3 comprises 13 residues. Deletions cut 8 bases from V and 4 bases from J, with 13 bases between. From germline, CDR1 is SNHLY and CDR2 FYNNEI. The CDR3 spells CASGRRLADTQYF. The CDR3 DNA reads TGTGCCAGCGGACGAAGACTAGCAGATACGCAGTATTTT.

The V call is TRBV5-1, the J call TRBJ1-1; D may be TRBD1 (5 bases). Between the trimmed V and J ends, which lost 3 bases and 0 bases, there was a span of 15 bases. The CDR3 is made up of 16 amino acids. Germline values: CDR1 SGHRS, CDR2 YFSETQ. CDR3 in DNA: TGCGCCAGCAGCTCTAGCTCCCAGGGTTTGAACACTGAAGCTTTCTTT. Amino acid sequence: CASSSSSQGLNTEAFF.

The chain is built from TRBV11-2 and TRBJ2-7; no reliable D call. Trimming shortened V by 2 bases and J by 0 bases, and 5 bases separated the two germline ends. This CDR3 region has 13 residues. Germline V CDR1 and CDR2: SGHAT, FQNNGV. The CDR3 DNA follows: TGTGCCAGCAGCTTATCGAGCTCCTACGAGCAGTACTTC. This encodes CASSLSSSYEQYF.

This clone was seen a single time. The rearrangement joins TRBV7-9 to TRBJ2-7; D gene ambiguous. This CDR3 contains 16 residues. The ends were cut back, 4 bases at V and 4 bases at J, with 20 bases in the middle. Germline CDR1 SEHNR, CDR2 FQNEAQ (reference sequence). DNA for the CDR3: TGTGCCAGCAGCTCAAATATTGGACCCGCCTCATACGAGCAGTACTTC. This encodes CASSSNIGPASYEQYF.

This sequence joins TRBV5-4 and TRBJ2-1, with D unresolved. Trimming took off 4 bases at V and 4 bases at J, with 15 bases between the two ends. CDR3 length: 15 residues. Germline V gene data show CDR1 as SGHNT and CDR2 as YYREEE (reference sequence). CDR3 DNA sequence: TGTGCCAGCAGCGACGGGTCAGACGAATACAATGAGCAGTTCTTC. Translated, it gives CASSDGSDEYNEQFF.

The chain joins TRBV7-9 to TRBJ2-4; possibly TRBD1 for D (5 bases). V was cut by 1 base and J by 6 bases, with 10 bases left in between. Germline V gene data show CDR1 as SEHNR and CDR2 as FQNEAQ (reference sequence). The CDR3 loop spans 14 amino acids. CDR3 protein: CASSLVGQGNIQYF. CDR3 nucleotide sequence: TGTGCCAGCAGCTTAGTGGGTCAGGGAAACATTCAGTACTTC. Drawing the rest from reference TRBV7-9 and TRBJ2-4, the complete variable domain is DTGVSQNPRHKITKRGQNVTFRCDPISEHNRLYWYRQTLGQGPEFLTYFQNEAQLEKSRLLSDRFSAERPKGSFSTLEIQRTEQGDSAMYLCASSLVGQGNIQYFGAGTRLSVL.

The rearrangement links TRBV2 to TRBJ2-1; 7 bases are shared with TRBD1. V shed 6 bases and J 0 bases; nucleotides not matched to a gene: 5. The CDR3 has 15 residues. Germline assignment: CDR1 SNHLY and CDR2 FYNNEI. The CDR3 loop reads CASRPGTVSYNEQFF. The CDR3 DNA is TGTGCCAGCAGGCCCGGGACAGTCTCCTACAATGAGCAGTTCTTC.

V is TRBV7-3 and J is TRBJ2-2; D gene uncertain. Looked up from germline, CDR1 is SGHTA and CDR2 is FQGTGA. The CDR3 is 12 amino acids. V was trimmed by 5 bases and J by 1 base, leaving 2 bases between them. The CDR3 DNA reads TGTGCCAGCAGCCTGAACACCGGGGAGCTGTTTTTT. This codes for CASSLNTGELFF. The full variable domain, in which reference TRBV7-3 and TRBJ2-2 provide the parts outside the CDR3, is GAGVSQTPSNKVTEKGKYVELRCDPISGHTALYWYRQSLGQGPEFLIYFQGTGAADDSGLPNDRFFAVRPEGSVSTLKIQRTERGDSAVYLCASSLNTGELFFGEGSRLTVL.

This sequence joins TRBV19 and TRBJ1-5, with D unresolved. V shed 5 bases and J shed 6 bases, with 14 bases lying between them. The CDR3 totals 14 residues. Germline V CDR1 and CDR2: LNHDA, SQIVND (reference sequence). CDR3 sequence: CASSPPGVPQPQHF. The CDR3 DNA reads TGTGCCAGTAGTCCCCCCGGGGTCCCTCAGCCCCAGCATTTT. Complete variable domain (other parts from reference TRBV19 and TRBJ1-5): DGGITQSPKYLFRKEGQNVTLSCEQNLNHDAMYWYRQDPGQGLRLIYYSQIVNDFQKGDIAEGYSVSREKKESFPLTVTSAQKNPTAFYLCASSPPGVPQPQHFGDGTRLSIL.

The CDR3 sequence: CAWSTGGGYTF. In nucleotides, the CDR3 is TGTGCCTGGAGCACAGGGGGAGGCTACACCTTC. This sequence joins TRBV30 and TRBJ1-2; TRBD1 matches 8 bases. Germline CDR1 reads GTSNPN; CDR2 reads SVGIG (reference sequence). The V segment lost 3 bases and the J segment 8 bases; nucleotides outside the gene matches: 2. The CDR3 runs to 11 residues.

This chain joins TRBV7-8 and TRBJ2-5; 9 bases are shared with TRBD2. Germline V gene sequence: CDR1 SGHVS, CDR2 FQNEAQ. The CDR3 is 15 amino acids. After removal of 1 base from V and 5 bases from J, the junction contained 5 bases not matched to a gene. For the CDR3, the DNA is TGTGCCAGCAGCTTAGTTAGCGGGGGCACTGAGACCCAGTACTTC. Its translation: CASSLVSGGTETQYF.

The chain couples TRBV5-1 to TRBJ1-1, with D possibly matching TRBD1 (6 bases). The germline V gene encodes CDR1 SGHRS and CDR2 YFSETQ. CDR3 size: 16 residues. V gave up 0 bases and J gave up 1 base, with 13 bases separating them. The CDR3, as DNA: TGCGCCAGCAGCTTGGGGCAGGGGCTTACGAACACTGAAGCTTTCTTT. Residues: CASSLGQGLTNTEAFF.

This rearrangement joins TRBV6-5 to TRBJ1-3, with D possibly matching TRBD1 (5 bases). Germline-derived CDR1 and CDR2 are MNHEY and SVGAGI. The V and J ends lost 5 bases and 0 bases respectively, with 8 bases between them. The CDR3 is 14 amino acids. The CDR3 loop is CASSPTASGNTIYF. CDR3 DNA sequence: TGTGCCAGCAGTCCGACAGCCTCTGGAAACACCATATATTTT.

The chain combines TRBV11-2 with TRBJ2-1; no clear D gene. The CDR3 sequence is 15 residues long. Germline CDR1 and CDR2: SGHAT and FQNNGV. The ends were cut back, 0 bases at V and 11 bases at J, with 17 bases in the middle. CDR3 sequence: CASSLEASPGSKQFF. For the CDR3, the DNA is TGTGCCAGCAGCTTAGAGGCTAGTCCCGGTTCTAAGCAGTTCTTC.

This clone was counted once. The chain carries TRBV18 and TRBJ2-7, with D perhaps matching TRBD1 (6 bases). The CDR3 loop spans 16 amino acids. Between the trimmed V and J ends, which lost 3 bases and 0 bases, there was a span of 15 bases. CDR1 is KGHSH and CDR2 is LQKENI in the germline V gene. CDR3 residues: CASSPPQGLGSYEQYF. DNA for the CDR3: TGTGCCAGCTCACCCCCCCAGGGGCTGGGCTCCTACGAGCAGTACTTC.

The chain combines TRBV7-2 with TRBJ2-1; D may be TRBD2 (5 bases). The ends were cut back, 4 bases at V and 3 bases at J, with 16 bases in the middle. The CDR3 has 16 residues. From germline, CDR1 is SGHTA and CDR2 FQGNSA. This chain's CDR3 is CASSSLVGADYNEQFF. The CDR3 nucleotides are TGTGCCAGCAGCTCCCTAGTGGGAGCTGACTACAATGAGCAGTTCTTC.

This clone has only a few counts. The chain carries TRBV4-2 and TRBJ2-1; weak D call: TRBD2 (6 bases). Trimming removed 1 base at V and 8 bases at J, with 6 bases between. CDR1 is LGHNA, CDR2 YNFKEQ, per germline. The CDR3 is made up of 12 amino acids. The CDR3 region has the DNA TGTGCCAGCAGCCAAGGGGAGGATGAGCAGTTCTTC. Amino acids: CASSQGEDEQFF.

J is TRBJ1-2 and V is TRBV2; a possible D gene is TRBD1 (5 bases). This CDR3 has 15 amino acids. Trimming stripped 5 bases from V and 0 bases from J, with 13 bases between. The germline CDR1 and CDR2 sequences are SNHLY and FYNNEI. The CDR3 here is CASSPDSLANYGYTF. CDR3 DNA sequence: TGTGCCAGCAGTCCCGACAGCCTTGCTAACTATGGCTACACCTTC.

This clone appeared a few times. The V gene is TRBV5-5, the J gene TRBJ2-7; 11 bases align to TRBD2. Unmatched junction bases numbered 9, after V lost 7 bases and J lost 6 bases. Germline CDR1 SGHKS, CDR2 YYEKEE (reference sequence). CDR3 length: 14 amino acids. CDR3 DNA sequence: TGTGCCAGCGGGATTGGGCTAGCGGGAGGCGAGCAGTACTTC. Translating it yields CASGIGLAGGEQYF.

This chain connects TRBV5-6 to TRBJ1-1; D gene unclear. Deletions cut 4 bases from V and 5 bases from J, with 21 bases between. The CDR3 is made up of 16 amino acids. Germline-derived CDR1 and CDR2 are SGHDT and YYEEEE. The CDR3 region is CASSRKLQGFVTEAFF. The CDR3 nucleotides read TGTGCCAGCAGCCGGAAGTTACAAGGGTTTGTTACTGAAGCTTTCTTT.